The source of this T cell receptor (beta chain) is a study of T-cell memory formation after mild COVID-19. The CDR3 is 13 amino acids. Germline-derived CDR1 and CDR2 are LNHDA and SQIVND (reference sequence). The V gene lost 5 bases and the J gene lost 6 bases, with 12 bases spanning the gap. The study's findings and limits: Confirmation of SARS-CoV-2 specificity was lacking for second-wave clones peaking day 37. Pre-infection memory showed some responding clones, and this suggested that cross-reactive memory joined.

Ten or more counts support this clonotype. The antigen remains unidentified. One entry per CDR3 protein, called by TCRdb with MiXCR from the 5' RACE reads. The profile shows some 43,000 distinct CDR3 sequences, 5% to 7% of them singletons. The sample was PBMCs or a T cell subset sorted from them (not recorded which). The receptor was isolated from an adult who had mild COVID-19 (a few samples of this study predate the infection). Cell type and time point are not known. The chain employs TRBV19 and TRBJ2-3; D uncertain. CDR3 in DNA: TGTGCCAGTAGTGATTTTTGGTCTGATACGCAGTATTTT. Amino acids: CASSDFWSDTQYF.